Each of the 28 T cell receptor beta chains below was sequenced from the same sample in a study of blood T cell repertoires in COVID-19. Data came from immunoSEQ multiplex PCR; TCRdb stores just in-frame clones and leaves some out. Of roughly 670,000 clones detected, 85% to 90% appear once; the ten largest clones hold over 0.2%. Sequences were obtained from peripheral blood. All receptors derive from a woman aged 18-30 years with acute or convalescent COVID-19.

This chain joins TRBV5-1 and TRBJ1-1; 7 bases align to TRBD1. The CDR3 covers 12 residues. Germline CDR1 SGHRS, CDR2 YFSETQ. V trimming: 6 bases; J trimming: 7 bases; junction bases outside the gene matches: 6. The CDR3 is CASTSQGGEAFF. CDR3 sequence (DNA): TGCGCCAGCACAAGTCAGGGGGGTGAAGCTTTCTTT.

The chain joins TRBV6-2 or TRBV6-3 to TRBJ2-2, with TRBD2 as a possible D gene (5 bases). Germline V gene data show CDR1 as MNHEY and CDR2 as SVGEGT. V lost 4 bases to trimming and J lost 7 bases, with 16 bases between them. The CDR3 runs to 15 residues. The CDR3 region has the DNA TGTGCCAGCAGTTTCCTGGGAGACGGTTACGGGGAGCTGTTTTTT. It is translated as CASSFLGDGYGELFF.

The J gene is TRBJ2-5, the V gene TRBV11-2; 7 positions agree with TRBD1. V lost 1 base, J lost 5 bases, and 4 bases stayed unmatched. This CDR3 has 14 amino acids. Germline-derived CDR1 and CDR2 are SGHAT and FQNNGV. The CDR3 loop reads CASSLVGGGETQYF. In DNA, the CDR3 is TGTGCCAGCAGCTTAGTAGGGGGCGGGGAGACCCAGTACTTC.

J is TRBJ2-5 and V is TRBV9; 8 nucleotides match TRBD1. The CDR3 runs 15 residues. Germline V lookup: CDR1 SGDLS, CDR2 YYNGEE. The junction had 5 bases not matched to a gene; V was cut back by 3 bases and J by 1 base. The CDR3 protein is CASSAGGQGQETQYF. The CDR3 nucleotides read TGTGCCAGCAGCGCCGGCGGACAGGGCCAAGAGACCCAGTACTTC. Looking up the rest from reference TRBV9 and TRBJ2-5 gives the full variable domain: DSGVTQTPKHLITATGQRVTLRCSPRSGDLSVYWYQQSLDQGLQFLIQYYNGEERAKGNILERFSAQQFPDLHSELNLSSLELGDSALYFCASSAGGQGQETQYFGPGTRLLVL.

This clone was recorded once. The chain has TRBV5-1 and TRBJ2-1; the match to TRBD2 covers 12 bases. In germline, CDR1 is SGHRS, CDR2 YFSETQ. The CDR3 runs to 14 residues. Trimming cost V 3 bases and J 9 bases; bases outside gene matches: 4. The CDR3 region has the DNA TGCGCCAGCAGCTCCCTGACTAGCGGGGGTGAGCAGTTCTTC. This gives the protein CASSSLTSGGEQFF.

V and J are TRBV4-3 and TRBJ1-2, with a possible D match to TRBD1 (5 bases). The V end lost 0 bases, the J end lost 8 bases, and 13 bases lay between the germline ends. The CDR3 runs to 14 residues. Germline loops: CDR1 LGHNA, CDR2 YSLEER. CDR3 nucleotide sequence: TGCGCCAGCAGCCAAGAATATGGGGCGGGAGGCTACACCTTC. Its protein is CASSQEYGAGGYTF.

The J gene is TRBJ1-2, the V gene TRBV12-3 or TRBV12-4; D remains ambiguous. The CDR3 has 13 amino acids. V lost 3 bases to trimming and J lost 4 bases, with 9 bases between them. The CDR3 protein is CASSLVNSYGYTF. In nucleotides, the CDR3 is TGTGCCAGCAGTTTGGTTAACAGCTATGGCTACACCTTC.

The chain links TRBV18 to TRBJ2-3; no firm D call. V shed 1 base and J shed 5 bases, with 13 bases lying between them. The CDR3 has 15 amino acids. CDR1 is KGHSH, CDR2 LQKENI, per germline. The CDR3 DNA sequence: TGTGCCAGCTCACCACTGGTTAACACGGGAGATACGCAGTATTTT. Translating gives CASSPLVNTGDTQYF.

With regard to this clone: Other DNA sequences in this sample translate to the same CDR3. The chain is built from TRBV9 and TRBJ1-2; D gene unclear. V was clipped by 4 bases and J by 5 bases, with 6 bases between them. The CDR3 has 11 amino acids. From germline, CDR1 is SGDLS and CDR2 YYNGEE. The DNA of the CDR3 is TGTGCCAGCAGCTCGGGGTATGGCTACACCTTC. Its protein product is CASSSGYGYTF.

The CDR3 DNA sequence: TGTGCCAGCAGTTTAAACAGGGGGCAAGGCGAAAAACTGTTTTTT. Amino acids: CASSLNRGQGEKLFF. This chain links TRBV6-5 with TRBJ1-4; 9 bases match TRBD1. The CDR3 covers 15 residues. CDR1 MNHEY and CDR2 SVGAGI come from the germline V gene. J lost 8 bases, V lost 4 bases, and 8 bases had no gene match.

The gene calls are TRBV9 and TRBJ1-5; D uncertain. The CDR3 length is 15 residues. CDR1 and CDR2 from the germline V gene are SGDLS and YYNGEE. Trimming shortened V by 3 bases and J by 0 bases, and 10 bases separated the two germline ends. CDR3 in amino acids: CASSAAGFSNQPQHF. DNA of the CDR3: TGTGCCAGCAGCGCCGCCGGGTTTAGCAATCAGCCCCAGCATTTT.

The rearrangement joins TRBV4-2 to TRBJ2-7; 8 bases align to TRBD1. V was pared by 4 bases and J by 2 bases, with 7 bases of the junction left unmatched. This CDR3 is 15 amino acids long. Germline CDR1 and CDR2: LGHNA and YNFKEQ. Here the CDR3 reads CASSPPGQVTYEQYF. In DNA, the CDR3 is TGTGCCAGCAGCCCCCCGGGACAGGTAACCTACGAGCAGTACTTC.

This rearrangement joins TRBV30 to TRBJ1-5, with D possibly matching TRBD1 (6 bases). The CDR3 has 13 amino acids. Trimming left V 2 bases short and J 7 bases short, with 12 bases between. Germline V gives CDR1 GTSNPN, CDR2 SVGIG (reference sequence). DNA of the CDR3: TGTGCCTGGAGTCTACAGGGTCGGCAGCCCCAGCATTTT. As protein: CAWSLQGRQPQHF.

Note on this clone: The identical CDR3 is also encoded by other nucleotide sequences in the sample. The rearrangement uses TRBV19 and TRBJ2-7; 8 bases line up with TRBD1. J was trimmed by 2 bases and V by 5 bases; bases with no gene match: 2. Germline V CDR1 and CDR2: LNHDA, SQIVND (reference sequence). CDR3 length equals 13 residues. CDR3 sequence reads: CASSAGQAYEQYF. The CDR3, as DNA: TGTGCCAGTAGTGCGGGACAGGCCTACGAGCAGTACTTC.

The chain recombines TRBV21-1 with TRBJ1-2. TRBV21-1 is termed a pseudogene. CDR3 length: 12 amino acids. The DNA for the CDR3 is TGTGCCAGCCCAGGACGGGGCTATGGCTACACCTTC. This codes for CASPGRGYGYTF.

The gene calls are TRBV5-4 and TRBJ1-2; 9 bases fit TRBD1. The CDR3 runs to 15 residues. Germline values: CDR1 SGHNT, CDR2 YYREEE (reference sequence). Trimming removed 4 bases from V and 8 bases from J; junction bases left unmatched: 12. CDR3 protein: CASSPPGQGFWGYTF. In nucleotides, the CDR3 is TGTGCCAGCAGCCCACCGGGACAGGGTTTTTGGGGCTACACCTTC.

The CDR3 DNA reads TGTGCCAGCTCACCGCCCCGGGACAGGGCGATCTATGGCTACACCTTC. It translates to CASSPPRDRAIYGYTF. This chain links TRBV18 with TRBJ1-2; 9 nucleotides align to TRBD1. CDR1 is KGHSH, CDR2 LQKENI, per germline. This CDR3 contains 16 residues. Trimming cost V 3 bases and J 4 bases; bases outside gene matches: 9.

J is TRBJ2-1 and V is TRBV9; 10 bases align to TRBD2. CDR1 is SGDLS and CDR2 is YYNGEE in the germline V gene. The CDR3 loop spans 18 amino acids. Trimming cost V 1 base and J 7 bases; bases outside gene matches: 14. The CDR3 reads CASSVNSGGALEKNEQFF. In DNA, the CDR3 is TGTGCCAGCAGCGTAAACAGCGGGGGGGCCTTAGAGAAGAATGAGCAGTTCTTC.

The chain carries TRBV13 and TRBJ2-3; 14 bases are a match to TRBD2. The V and J ends lost 4 bases and 7 bases, in that order; junction bases with no gene match: 7. This CDR3 is built from 16 residues. Germline CDR1 PRHDT, CDR2 FYEKMQ (reference sequence). The CDR3 DNA sequence: TGTGCCAGCAGCTCCTACGGGACTAGCGGGGGTAATACGCAGTATTTT. Its protein is CASSSYGTSGGNTQYF.

This sequence joins TRBV6-2 or TRBV6-3 and TRBJ2-3, with TRBD1 matching over 7 bases. In germline, CDR1 is MNHEY, CDR2 SVGEGT. The V and J ends lost 2 bases and 2 bases, in that order; junction bases with no gene match: 7. This CDR3 spans 16 amino acids. DNA for the CDR3: TGTGCCAGCAGTTACGGTACAGGGGCCTTCACAGATACGCAGTATTTT. It translates to CASSYGTGAFTDTQYF.

The rearrangement uses TRBV27 and TRBJ2-1; a weak D match, TRBD2 (5 bases). With 5 bases removed from V and 2 bases from J, the gap between germline ends came to 10 bases. The CDR3 totals 14 residues. Germline CDR1 is MNHEY and CDR2 is SMNVEV (reference sequence). The CDR3 DNA reads TGTGCCAGCAGTCCGAGCGGACCCTACAATGAGCAGTTCTTC. Protein product: CASSPSGPYNEQFF.

This sequence joins TRBV9 and TRBJ2-1; 12 bases match TRBD2. The ends lost 0 bases at V and 7 bases at J; junction bases unmatched: 5. Germline CDR1 reads SGDLS; CDR2 reads YYNGEE. CDR3 length: 16 residues. As DNA, the CDR3 is TGTGCCAGCAGCGTAGGCCTAGCGGGGGGGATTAATGAGCAGTTCTTC. It encodes CASSVGLAGGINEQFF.

CDR3 sequence reads: CASSRTADQPQHF. For the CDR3, the DNA is TGTGCCAGTTCGAGGACAGCGGATCAGCCCCAGCATTTT. This sequence joins TRBV19 and TRBJ1-5; tentative D call: TRBD1 (6 bases). Trimming pared 8 bases from V and 5 bases from J, leaving 13 bases between. Per the germline V gene, CDR1 is LNHDA and CDR2 is SQIVND (reference sequence). CDR3 length: 13 residues.

This chain links TRBV7-8 with TRBJ1-2, with D perhaps matching TRBD1 (6 bases). This CDR3 has 13 amino acids. Trimming took 1 base from V and 10 from J, leaving 13 bases between them. Germline V gives CDR1 SGHVS, CDR2 FQNEAQ. This CDR3 is CASSLDRATNYTF. The CDR3 DNA is TGTGCCAGCAGCTTAGACAGGGCTACAAACTACACCTTC.

The chain couples TRBV3-1 (or the pseudogene TRBV3-2) to TRBJ2-5; tentatively, D is TRBD2 (5 bases). CDR3 length: 15 amino acids. V was shortened by 1 base and J by 4 bases, with 13 bases between the two germline ends. Germline V gives CDR1 LGHDT, CDR2 YNNKEL (reference sequence). The CDR3 here is CASSQGPPEAETQYF. The CDR3 region has the DNA TGTGCCAGCAGCCAAGGGCCCCCGGAGGCAGAGACCCAGTACTTC.

The chain couples TRBV6-5 to TRBJ1-2; 9 nucleotides align to TRBD1. V trimming: 5 bases; J trimming: 0 bases; junction bases outside the gene matches: 4. Germline V CDR1 and CDR2: MNHEY, SVGAGI. The CDR3 length is 15 residues. The CDR3 region has the DNA TGTGCCAGCAGTCGACGACAGGGGGCTAACTATGGCTACACCTTC. Translating gives CASSRRQGANYGYTF.

The chain joins TRBV9 to TRBJ2-7, with D perhaps TRBD2 (6 bases). CDR3 length: 15 residues. Between the trimmed V and J ends, which lost 4 bases and 1 base, there was a span of 15 bases. Germline CDR1 and CDR2: SGDLS and YYNGEE. The CDR3 DNA reads TGTGCCAGCAGCAGGAGGGGTGAAAATTCCTACGAGCAGTACTTC. Amino acids: CASSRRGENSYEQYF.

The chain uses TRBV6-6 and TRBJ2-5, with 10 bases fitting TRBD1. V lost 5 bases and J lost 5; bases outside the gene matches: 14. CDR3 length: 17 amino acids. Germline loops: CDR1 MNHNY, CDR2 SVGAGI (reference sequence). CDR3 protein: CASSQRQGAWVRETQYF. The CDR3 region has the DNA TGTGCCAGCAGTCAACGACAGGGGGCATGGGTGAGGGAGACCCAGTACTTC.